This TCR beta chain was identified in a study of blood T cell repertoires in COVID-19. As for the study in general: T cells, B-cell-depleted T cells, or PBMCs provided the cDNA or gDNA that served as material.

TCRdb's copy holds only in-frame clones and misses some; the assay was immunoSEQ multiplex PCR. The sample holds under 200,000 clones, around 80% seen once. The length of the CDR3 is 16 residues. The germline CDR1 and CDR2 sequences are ENHRY and SYGVKD. V was pared by 5 bases and J by 1 base, with 5 bases of the junction left unmatched. The TCR comes from a man between 25 and 39 years old with active or convalescent COVID-19. This chain joins TRBV10-3 and TRBJ1-2, with 12 bases lining up with TRBD1. The sequenced sample was peripheral blood. CDR3 bases: TGTGCCATCAGTAAGGGACAGGGGGCCAGTAACTATGGCTACACCTTC. Translating gives CAISKGQGASNYGYTF.